A single T cell receptor beta chain is shown here with its context. This record belongs to a study of blood T cells in healthy people across ages. CDR1 SGHRS and CDR2 YFSETQ come from the germline V gene. V was clipped by 4 bases and J by 6 bases; unmatched bases: 12. The CDR3 covers 15 residues. Next came a second PCR, run for 7 to 11 cycles, which used a sample-barcoded 5' primer along with a J-beta primer mix. TCRdb itself ran the 5' RACE reads through MiXCR, one entry per CDR3 protein. The sample consists of 750,000 to 950,000 distinct CDR3 sequences, approximately 55% of them appearing once. Sequencing used blood. This receptor was taken from a man older than 75 in good health. The chain employs TRBV5-1 and TRBJ1-2, with 7 positions matching TRBD1. CDR3 in amino acids: CASSVDRPGRDGYTF. The DNA for the CDR3 is TGCGCCAGCAGCGTGGACAGGCCAGGTCGGGATGGCTACACCTTC.